These T cell receptor beta chains were read from a single sample in a study of T cells after yellow fever vaccination. TCRdb re-called the 5' RACE reads through MiXCR, storing one row per CDR3 protein. The sample carries around 360,000 distinct CDR3 sequences, more than 9% recorded once. This material consisted of PBMCs, taken on the day of the first yellow fever vaccination. The receptors shown here come from a man between 18 and 35 years old who received the YFV17D yellow fever vaccine. Both conserved end residues are part of each CDR3. The order of the fields is CDR3 length, D gene, J gene, V gene, clone size, CDR3 DNA, CDR3 protein. A D gene is named only where the DNA matches it firmly. Rows may omit the clone size; those that give it use once, few, many or a size class.

15,TRBD1,TRBJ1-6,TRBV5-1,few,TGCGCCAGCAGCGCGATTACAGGGGTGGATTCACCCCTCCACTTT,CASSAITGVDSPLHF
13,.,TRBJ1-6,TRBV7-2,few,TGTGCCAGCAGCTTACAGGGTTATTCACCCCTCCACTTT,CASSLQGYSPLHF
15,.,TRBJ1-1,TRBV6-1,few,TGTGCCAGCAGTAGGGGGGGAGTTGGGAACACTGAAGCTTTCTTT,CASSRGGVGNTEAFF
13,.,TRBJ1-1,TRBV20-1,many,TGCAGTGCTAGAGGTCGAGGTGACACTGAAGCTTTCTTT,CSARGRGDTEAFF
17,TRBD2,TRBJ2-2,TRBV2,few,TGTGCCAGCAGATGGACTAGCGGGGGCCCAAACACCGGGGAGCTGTTTTTT,CASRWTSGGPNTGELFF
14,.,TRBJ2-3,TRBV12-3/TRBV12-4,.,TGTGCCAGCAGTTTAGGAGAGCACACAGATACGCAGTATTTT,CASSLGEHTDTQYF
13,.,TRBJ2-3,TRBV2,.,TGTGCCAGCAATTCGAGAAGCACAGATACGCAGTATTTT,CASNSRSTDTQYF
12,.,TRBJ2-4,TRBV3-1,few,TGTGCCAGCGGCACGACAGGCGACATTCAGTACTTC,CASGTTGDIQYF
14,.,TRBJ1-1,TRBV9,.,TGTGTCAGCAGCGTATCGGGTTCGAACACTGAAGCTTTCTTT,CVSSVSGSNTEAFF
14,.,TRBJ2-3,TRBV11-2,.,TGTGCCAGCAACTACAAACAGATAACAGATACGCAGTATTTT,CASNYKQITDTQYF
13,TRBD1,TRBJ2-7,TRBV25-1,many,TGTGCCAGCACCGGGACAGGGGGTTCCGAGCAGTACTTC,CASTGTGGSEQYF
15,TRBD1,TRBJ1-6,TRBV28,.,TGTGCCAGCACCCTAGGGGACAGGCTCAATTCACCCCTCCACTTT,CASTLGDRLNSPLHF
16,.,TRBJ2-2,TRBV11-2,.,TGTGCCAGCAGCCCCCGGGGAGCTTCGGACACCGGGGAGCTGTTTTTT,CASSPRGASDTGELFF
15,.,TRBJ1-1,TRBV12-3/TRBV12-4,few,TGTGCCAGCAGTTTTGGGGGGGCATTAGCCACTGAAGCTTTCTTT,CASSFGGALATEAFF
14,.,TRBJ2-7,TRBV20-1,.,TGCAGTGCTAGCCATTTACAGGGAGTCTACGAGCAGTACTTC,CSASHLQGVYEQYF
13,.,TRBJ2-7,TRBV9,few,TGTGCCAGCAGCGCCGCGAGGAGGCCGGAGCAGTACTTC,CASSAARRPEQYF
13,.,TRBJ2-2,TRBV20-1,.,TGCAGTGCTAGAGAGAGAAGCCACGGGGAGCTGTTTTTT,CSARERSHGELFF
16,TRBD1,TRBJ2-6,TRBV10-3,.,TGTGCCATCGGACAGGGGGTTCTGGCTGGGGCCAACGTCCTGACTTTC,CAIGQGVLAGANVLTF
14,.,TRBJ2-5,TRBV11-2,.,TGTGCCAGCAGATCCGTGCGTGTCCAAGAGACCCAGTACTTC,CASRSVRVQETQYF
12,.,TRBJ2-5,TRBV11-2,few,TGTGCCAGCAGCTTAGAGGTTCAAACCCAGTACTTC,CASSLEVQTQYF
14,TRBD1,TRBJ2-7,TRBV20-1,.,TGCAGTGCCAGACGAAGGGACAGCAACCACGAGCAGTACTTC,CSARRRDSNHEQYF
15,.,TRBJ1-1,TRBV27,many,TGTGCCAGCAGTTTATTCGGGCTTGGGACCACTGAAGCTTTCTTT,CASSLFGLGTTEAFF
14,TRBD1,TRBJ2-7,TRBV15,few,TGTGCCACCAGCAGGGACAGGGCAAACTACGAGCAGTACTTC,CATSRDRANYEQYF
11,TRBD1,TRBJ1-4,TRBV27,.,TGTGCCAGCAGATCAGGGGGAAAACTGTTTTTT,CASRSGGKLFF
16,.,TRBJ1-6,TRBV5-1,many,TGCGCCAGCAGCTTGGAGGCAGCCTCCTATAATTCACCCCTCCACTTT,CASSLEAASYNSPLHF
16,TRBD1,TRBJ2-2,TRBV3-1,.,TGTGCCAGCAGCCAAGGTCCAGGGGGCCGCACCGGGGAGCTGTTTTTT,CASSQGPGGRTGELFF
16,.,TRBJ2-3,TRBV7-2,.,TGTGCCAGCAGCTCGAACCCGGGACATAGCACAGATACGCAGTATTTT,CASSSNPGHSTDTQYF
16,.,TRBJ2-5,TRBV7-6,few,TGTGCCAGCAGCTTAGCGGGGGGACAGTTGTGGGAGACCCAGTACTTC,CASSLAGGQLWETQYF
14,.,TRBJ1-3,TRBV6-1,.,TGTGCCAGCAGTGAATTAGGTGGGCGAAACACCATATATTTT,CASSELGGRNTIYF
14,.,TRBJ2-5,TRBV20-1,.,TGCAGTGCTAGAGATAGGGGAAGACAAGAGACCCAGTACTTC,CSARDRGRQETQYF
15,TRBD2,TRBJ2-1,TRBV5-4,few,TGTGCCAGCAGCATGGGACTAGCCACACACAATGAGCAGTTCTTC,CASSMGLATHNEQFF
15,TRBD2,TRBJ2-7,TRBV7-9,few,TGTGCCAGCAGCTTTTCTAGCGGGGAGGCCTACGAGCAGTACTTC,CASSFSSGEAYEQYF
14,TRBD2,TRBJ2-4,TRBV6-1,.,TGTGCCAGCACATTAGTGGCACGGGAGGACATTCAGTACTTC,CASTLVAREDIQYF
15,.,TRBJ1-2,TRBV4-2,.,TGTGCCAGCAGCCCTAGGTTCGGGGCCCCCGGAGGCTACACCTTC,CASSPRFGAPGGYTF
15,TRBD1,TRBJ2-2,TRBV7-8,.,TGTGCCAGCAGCTGGACAGGGAGTAACACCGGGGAGCTGTTTTTT,CASSWTGSNTGELFF
18,.,TRBJ1-4,TRBV18,.,TGTGCCAGCTTACCACGGGGCGGGGCCGTGGAGGAAAATGAAAAACTGTTTTTT,CASLPRGGAVEENEKLFF
17,TRBD2,TRBJ2-1,TRBV5-1,few,TGCGCCAGCAGCGAGATAACTAGCGGGGGGGCCTCGGATGAGCAGTTCTTC,CASSEITSGGASDEQFF
15,TRBD1,TRBJ1-2,TRBV20-1,.,TGCAGTGCTCCTCCCTCCGGACAGGGGGATGACGGCTACACCTTC,CSAPPSGQGDDGYTF
16,.,TRBJ1-2,TRBV6-5,.,TGTGCCAGCAGTTACTCGACAGCGGCGTGGAGCTATGGCTACACCTTC,CASSYSTAAWSYGYTF
14,.,TRBJ2-5,TRBV10-3,.,TGTGCCACCTCGGGGGGGACAGACCAAGAGACCCAGTACTTC,CATSGGTDQETQYF
15,.,TRBJ2-2,TRBV5-1,few,TGCGCCAGCAGCTTGGGACTCGTGATAACCGGGGAGCTGTTTTTT,CASSLGLVITGELFF
15,.,TRBJ2-7,TRBV3-1,.,TGTGCCAGCAGCCAAGAAGGGCGGACGTTGTACGAGCAGTACTTC,CASSQEGRTLYEQYF
16,TRBD1,TRBJ2-1,TRBV20-1,.,TGCTGTGCTAGAGATCCCCGCAGGGGGCTTTTCAATGAGCAGTTCTTC,CCARDPRRGLFNEQFF
15,.,TRBJ1-6,TRBV7-8,many,TGTGCCAGCATCTCAGGGAGCTCCTATAATTCACCCCTCCACTTT,CASISGSSYNSPLHF
15,.,TRBJ1-1,TRBV4-1,few,TGCGCCAGCAGCCGGATAACCTCCCGGACCACTGAAGCTTTCTTT,CASSRITSRTTEAFF